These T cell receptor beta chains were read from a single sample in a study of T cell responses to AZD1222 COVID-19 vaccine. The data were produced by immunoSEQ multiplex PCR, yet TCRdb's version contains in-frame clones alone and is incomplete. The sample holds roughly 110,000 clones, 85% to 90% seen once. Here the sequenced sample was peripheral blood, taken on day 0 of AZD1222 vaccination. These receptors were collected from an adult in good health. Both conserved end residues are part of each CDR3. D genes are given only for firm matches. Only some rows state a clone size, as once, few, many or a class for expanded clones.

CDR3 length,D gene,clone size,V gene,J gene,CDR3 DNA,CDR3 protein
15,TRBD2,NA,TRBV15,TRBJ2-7,TGTGCCACCAGCAGAGAAGTAGCGGGCTCCTACGAGCAGTACTTC,CATSREVAGSYEQYF
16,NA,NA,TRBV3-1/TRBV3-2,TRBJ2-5,TGTGCCAGCAGCCAAGAGGGCATCGGCGGGCAAGAGACCCAGTACTTC,CASSQEGIGGQETQYF
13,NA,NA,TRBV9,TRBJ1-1,TGTGCCAGCAGCGAAACAGGGCGCACTGAAGCTTTCTTT,CASSETGRTEAFF
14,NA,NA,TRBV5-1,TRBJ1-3,TGCGCCAGCAGCTGGGGGGACACAAGAAACACCATATATTTT,CASSWGDTRNTIYF
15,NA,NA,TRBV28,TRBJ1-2,TGTGCCAGCAGTTTACCACCCGCTCCGGGTCAAGGCTACACCTTC,CASSLPPAPGQGYTF
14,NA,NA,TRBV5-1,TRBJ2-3,TGCGCCAGCAGCCCGACTACCTACACAGATACGCAGTATTTT,CASSPTTYTDTQYF
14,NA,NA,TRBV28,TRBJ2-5,TGTGCCAGCAGCCCCACCGGACTGAGGCAGACCCAGTACTTC,CASSPTGLRQTQYF
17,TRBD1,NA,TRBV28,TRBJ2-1,TGTGCCAGCAGTATAGGACAGGGGGGATTCTCCTACAATGAGCAGTTCTTC,CASSIGQGGFSYNEQFF
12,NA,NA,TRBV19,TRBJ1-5,TGTGCCAGTAGTATCCCCCCCGAGCCCCAGCATTTT,CASSIPPEPQHF
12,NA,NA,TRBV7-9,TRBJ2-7,TGTGCCAGCAGCTTAGAAACCTACGAGCAGTACTTC,CASSLETYEQYF
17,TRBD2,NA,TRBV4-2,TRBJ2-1,TGTGCCAGCAGCCAAGTAACGGGAGGGCCGGGATACAATGAGCAGTTCTTC,CASSQVTGGPGYNEQFF
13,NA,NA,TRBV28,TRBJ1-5,TGTGCCAGCACTTCACGGGGTTGGCAGCCCCAGCATTTT,CASTSRGWQPQHF
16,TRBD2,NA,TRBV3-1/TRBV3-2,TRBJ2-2,TGTGCCAGCAGCCAAGTCAGCAGCGGGAGTGCCGGGGAGCTGTTTTTT,CASSQVSSGSAGELFF
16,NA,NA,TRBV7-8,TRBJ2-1,TGTGCCAGCAGCTTAGCTTCAAACCGAGGGCGCAATGAGCAGTTCTTC,CASSLASNRGRNEQFF
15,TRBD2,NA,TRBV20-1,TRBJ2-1,TGCAGTGCTAGTATTTCGCTAGCGGGATACAATGAGCAGTTCTTC,CSASISLAGYNEQFF
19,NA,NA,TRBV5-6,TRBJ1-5,TGTGCCAGCAGCTACTTACGGTCACGTCTTCGTAAGGGCAATCAGCCCCAGCATTTT,CASSYLRSRLRKGNQPQHF
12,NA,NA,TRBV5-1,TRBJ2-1,TGCGCCAGCAGCTTGGGTGGTAATGAGCAGTTCTTC,CASSLGGNEQFF
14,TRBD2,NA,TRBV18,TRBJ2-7,TGTGCCAGCTCACCGGTTAGCGGGGCAGGAGAGCAGTACTTC,CASSPVSGAGEQYF
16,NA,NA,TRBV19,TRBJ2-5,TGTGCCAGTAGTATTATGGGCAGGGGGGAACGAGAGACCCAGTACTTC,CASSIMGRGERETQYF
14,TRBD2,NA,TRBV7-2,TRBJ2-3,TGTGCCAGCAGCACCCTAGCGGGAAGTTATACGCAGTATTTT,CASSTLAGSYTQYF
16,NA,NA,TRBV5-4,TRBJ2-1,TGTGCCAGCAGCTCAGGACTGTCAGCGAGTTACAATGAGCAGTTCTTC,CASSSGLSASYNEQFF
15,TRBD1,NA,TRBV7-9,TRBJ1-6,TGTGCCAGCAGCTTAGAGGGGGCGGGGAATTCACCCCTCCACTTT,CASSLEGAGNSPLHF
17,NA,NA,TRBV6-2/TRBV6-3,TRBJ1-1,TGTGCCAGCATCCCCGGGACGGGAGTCGGGGGTAACACTGAAGCTTTCTTT,CASIPGTGVGGNTEAFF
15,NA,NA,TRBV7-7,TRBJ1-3,TGTGCTAGCAGCTTAGGACAGAACTCTGGAAACACCATATATTTT,CASSLGQNSGNTIYF
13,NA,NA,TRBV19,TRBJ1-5,TGTGCCAGTAGTATAGCATCCAATCAGCCCCAGCATTTT,CASSIASNQPQHF
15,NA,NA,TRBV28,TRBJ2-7,TGTGCCAGCAGTTTTGGGGGGACAGTGGTTTACGAGCAGTACTTC,CASSFGGTVVYEQYF
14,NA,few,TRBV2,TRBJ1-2,TGTGCCAGCAGTCCCGGGCCCCTAGAGGGGGGCTACACCTTC,CASSPGPLEGGYTF
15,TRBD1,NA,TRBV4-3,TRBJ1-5,TGCGCCAGCAGCCGGGACAGGCGAAGCAATCAGCCCCAGCATTTT,CASSRDRRSNQPQHF
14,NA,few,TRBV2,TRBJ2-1,TGTGCCAGCAGTGAAGCGCTCACTTACAATGAGCAGTTCTTC,CASSEALTYNEQFF
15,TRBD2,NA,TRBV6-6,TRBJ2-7,TGTGCCAGCAGTTACTTACTAGCGGGAGATTCCGAGCAGTACTTC,CASSYLLAGDSEQYF
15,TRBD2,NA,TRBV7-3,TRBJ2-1,TGTGCCAGCAGACCTACTAGCGGGAGAGAGGATGAGCAGTTCTTC,CASRPTSGREDEQFF
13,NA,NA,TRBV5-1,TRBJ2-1,TGCGCCAGCGCCTCCGGGGGAGGGGGTGAGCAGTTCTTC,CASASGGGGEQFF
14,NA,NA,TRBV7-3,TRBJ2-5,TGTGCCAGCAGCTTAACTAGCGACCAAGAGACCCAGTACTTC,CASSLTSDQETQYF
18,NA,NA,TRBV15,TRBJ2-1,TGTGCCACCAGCAGAGGCGCTACTCTCGGACCCGGTGGCAATGAGCAGTTCTTC,CATSRGATLGPGGNEQFF
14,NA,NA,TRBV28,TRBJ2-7,TGTGCCAGCAGTTTATCCCAGTGGGCGTACGAGCAGTACTTC,CASSLSQWAYEQYF
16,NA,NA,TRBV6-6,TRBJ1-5,TGTGCCACCAGAGTCAAGGTCCTTAATAGCAATCAGCCCCAGCATTTT,CATRVKVLNSNQPQHF
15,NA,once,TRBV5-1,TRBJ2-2,TGCGCCAGCAGCTTTGGGACACTGAACACCGGGGAGCTGTTTTTT,CASSFGTLNTGELFF
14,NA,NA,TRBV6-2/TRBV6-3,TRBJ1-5,TGTGCCAGCAGTTATATCTCGGGGGATCAGCCCCAGCATTTT,CASSYISGDQPQHF
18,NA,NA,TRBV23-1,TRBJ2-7,TGCGCCAGCAGTCAATTTCCATATGTGGCAGCAACACGTCACGAGCAGTACTTC,CASSQFPYVAATRHEQYF
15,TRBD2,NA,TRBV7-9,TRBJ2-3,TGTGCCAGCAGCCCTCGGCGGGAGGGCACAGATACGCAGTATTTT,CASSPRREGTDTQYF
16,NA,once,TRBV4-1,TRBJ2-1,TGCGCCAGCAGCCAAGAAACTGGAGGTACCTACAATGAGCAGTTCTTC,CASSQETGGTYNEQFF
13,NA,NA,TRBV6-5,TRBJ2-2,TGTGCCAGCAAGAAGGCGAACACCGGGGAGCTGTTTTTT,CASKKANTGELFF